A selection of T cell receptor beta chains follows, all from one sample in a study of early T cells in non-severe SARS-CoV-2 infection. MiXCR, applied by TCRdb to the 5' RACE reads, yields one record per CDR3 protein. Among under 70,000 distinct CDR3 sequences listed, around 12% were seen once. Material: whole blood. The receptors shown here come from an adult who was a healthcare worker with PCR-confirmed SARS-CoV-2 infection or an uninfected control (not recorded which). Each CDR3 is given with its conserved first and last residue. The D gene is left open where the match is weak. Size is omitted from some rows. Given values are once, few, many or a class for expanded clones.

>TRBV20-1|TRBD2|few|TRBJ2-1
CSARDPWTSGGGSYNEQFF
TGCAGTGCTAGAGACCCATGGACTAGCGGAGGGGGCTCCTACAATGAGCAGTTCTTC
>TRBV7-9|-|few|TRBJ2-2
CASSWLAPNTGELFF
TGTGCCAGCAGCTGGCTAGCGCCGAACACCGGGGAGCTGTTTTTT
>TRBV20-1|-|few|TRBJ2-3
CSALEPGGGTDTQYF
TGCAGTGCCCTAGAGCCAGGGGGAGGGACAGATACGCAGTATTTT
>TRBV4-3|-|few|TRBJ1-2
CASSQDTGYGYTF
TGCGCCAGCAGCCAAGATACAGGTTATGGCTACACCTTC
>TRBV6-5|TRBD1|-|TRBJ1-3
CASSYSRSRDRGSGNTIYF
TGTGCCAGCAGTTACTCAAGGTCAAGGGACAGGGGCTCTGGAAACACCATATATTTT
>TRBV19|-|many|TRBJ2-1
CASSPYHGAHNEQFF
TGTGCCAGTAGTCCCTACCACGGGGCCCACAATGAGCAGTTCTTC
>TRBV29-1|-|few|TRBJ2-2
CSVVWGANTGELFF
TGCAGCGTTGTTTGGGGTGCGAACACCGGGGAGCTGTTTTTT
>TRBV18|-|few|TRBJ2-1
CASSPSGAYNEQFF
TGTGCCAGCTCACCTTCGGGGGCCTACAATGAGCAGTTCTTC
>TRBV7-9|-|many|TRBJ1-4
CASSLSRESEKLFF
TGTGCCAGCAGCTTAAGCCGGGAATCCGAAAAACTGTTTTTT
>TRBV3-1|TRBD2|few|TRBJ2-7
CAITYGLAGSEQYF
TGTGCCATTACCTACGGGCTAGCGGGATCCGAGCAGTACTTC
>TRBV3-1|-|many|TRBJ1-2
CASSQEARLYGYTF
TGTGCCAGCAGCCAAGAGGCCCGGCTCTATGGCTACACCTTC
>TRBV28|TRBD1|many|TRBJ1-3
CASRGQAGNTIYF
TGTGCCAGCAGGGGACAGGCAGGAAACACCATATATTTT
>TRBV28|-|-|TRBJ1-1
CASTLGQQAFF
TGTGCCAGCACCCTGGGGCAGCAAGCTTTCTTT
>TRBV4-3|-|many|TRBJ2-4
CASSQRQVGVAKNIQYF
TGCGCCAGCAGCCAAAGACAGGTCGGGGTAGCCAAAAACATTCAGTACTTC
>TRBV27|-|few|TRBJ2-7
CASRDAIGEQYF
TGTGCCAGCAGGGACGCGATCGGGGAGCAGTACTTC
>TRBV24-1|TRBD2|few|TRBJ2-1
CATSYGGSNEQFF
TGTGCCACCTCATACGGCGGGAGTAATGAGCAGTTCTTC
>TRBV10-1|TRBD1|many|TRBJ1-1
CASSEGQDTEAFF
TGCGCCAGCAGCGAAGGACAGGACACTGAAGCTTTCTTT
>TRBV7-9|-|few|TRBJ1-1
CASNEMTGEAFF
TGTGCCAGCAACGAGATGACGGGTGAAGCTTTCTTT
>TRBV12-3/TRBV12-4|TRBD1|few|TRBJ2-1
CASSLRLGQGFNEQFF
TGTGCCAGCAGTTTACGGTTAGGACAGGGGTTCAATGAGCAGTTCTTC
>TRBV7-2|TRBD2|many|TRBJ2-7
CASSLPPASGEVEQYF
TGTGCCAGCAGCCTCCCCCCGGCTAGCGGGGAGGTCGAGCAGTACTTC
>TRBV29-1|-|few|TRBJ2-5
CSVDPGNQETQYF
TGCAGCGTTGATCCCGGGAACCAAGAGACCCAGTACTTC
>TRBV2|-|many|TRBJ1-1
CASTREGGIQNTEAFF
TGTGCCAGCACAAGGGAGGGGGGAATTCAGAACACTGAAGCTTTCTTT
>TRBV5-1|-|-|TRBJ2-2
CASNGGGELFF
TGCGCCAGCAACGGGGGCGGGGAGCTGTTTTTT
>TRBV20-1|-|many|TRBJ2-2
CSAGGTANTGELFF
TGCAGTGCGGGAGGGACAGCGAACACCGGGGAGCTGTTTTTT
>TRBV30|-|-|TRBJ1-2
CAWSSGTDNGYTF
TGTGCCTGGAGTTCCGGGACGGATAATGGCTACACCTTC
>TRBV28|TRBD1|many|TRBJ1-5
CASRQGSNQPQHF
TGTGCCAGCAGACAGGGGAGCAATCAGCCCCAGCATTTT
>TRBV12-5|-|-|TRBJ2-5
CASGLLSGETQYF
TGTGCTAGTGGTTTGCTCTCGGGGGAGACCCAGTACTTC
>TRBV10-3|-|once|TRBJ1-3
CAISTGFGNTIYF
TGTGCCATCTCAACAGGCTTTGGAAACACCATATATTTT
>TRBV29-1|TRBD1|-|TRBJ2-7
CSVEGLGGTGTYEQYF
TGCAGCGTTGAAGGTCTTGGGGGGACAGGGACCTACGAGCAGTACTTC
>TRBV5-1|-|-|TRBJ2-1
CASSSDPINEQFF
TGCGCCAGCAGCTCCGACCCAATCAATGAGCAGTTCTTC
>TRBV28|-|many|TRBJ1-5
CASRGGNQPQHF
TGTGCCAGTCGGGGGGGCAATCAGCCCCAGCATTTT
>TRBV2|TRBD1|once|TRBJ1-2
CAGTGDHFYGYTF
TGTGCCGGGACAGGGGACCATTTCTATGGCTACACCTTC
>TRBV19|TRBD1|-|TRBJ1-5
CASSPTGASNQPQHF
TGTGCCAGTAGTCCGACAGGGGCCAGCAATCAGCCCCAGCATTTT
>TRBV11-2|TRBD2|-|TRBJ2-2
CASSVGLAGGELFF
TGTGCCAGCAGCGTGGGACTAGCGGGAGGGGAGCTGTTTTTT
>TRBV27|TRBD1|-|TRBJ1-6
CASSLRGPGQYNSPLHF
TGTGCCAGCAGTCTAAGGGGCCCGGGACAGTATAATTCACCCCTCCACTTT
>TRBV10-3|-|many|TRBJ2-7
CAISESAGAPSRAYEQYF
TGTGCCATCAGTGAGTCAGCTGGGGCCCCGAGCAGGGCGTACGAGCAGTACTTC
>TRBV4-1|TRBD1|few|TRBJ2-7
CASSLLTGGSYEQYF
TGCGCCAGCAGCCTCCTAACAGGGGGATCCTACGAGCAGTACTTC
>TRBV7-9|TRBD2|-|TRBJ2-3
CASSLVREGTDTQYF
TGTGCCAGCAGCTTAGTACGGGAGGGTACAGATACGCAGTATTTT
>TRBV7-9|-|few|TRBJ1-3
CASRSDRVLVF
TGTGCCAGCAGGTCGGACCGAGTCCTCGTTTTT
>TRBV21-1|-|-|TRBJ2-1
CASSTRLGLVGSSYNEQFF
TGTGCCAGCAGCACCCGACTCGGACTAGTTGGGAGCTCCTACAATGAGCAGTTCTTC
>TRBV6-1|-|medium-sized|TRBJ2-1
CASSEQTGAYNEQFF
TGTGCCAGCAGTGAACAAACGGGGGCGTACAATGAGCAGTTCTTC
>TRBV20-1|-|-|TRBJ2-1
CSARVALSGPSRSYNEQFF
TGCAGTGCTAGAGTAGCCCTTTCCGGGCCTTCGAGGTCCTACAATGAGCAGTTCTTC
>TRBV3-1|-|few|TRBJ1-5
CASSRTASGPQHF
TGTGCCAGCAGCCGGACAGCCTCTGGGCCCCAGCATTTT
>TRBV7-2|-|few|TRBJ2-3
CASSFGGPPDTQYF
TGTGCCAGCAGCTTCGGGGGACCGCCAGATACGCAGTATTTT
>TRBV12-2|-|-|TRBJ1-1
CASRLGTGIDTEAFF
TGTGCAAGTCGCTTAGGGACAGGGATCGACACTGAAGCTTTCTTT
>TRBV5-1|-|few|TRBJ2-7
CASSLVPGIYEQYF
TGCGCCAGCAGCTTGGTTCCAGGGATCTACGAGCAGTACTTC